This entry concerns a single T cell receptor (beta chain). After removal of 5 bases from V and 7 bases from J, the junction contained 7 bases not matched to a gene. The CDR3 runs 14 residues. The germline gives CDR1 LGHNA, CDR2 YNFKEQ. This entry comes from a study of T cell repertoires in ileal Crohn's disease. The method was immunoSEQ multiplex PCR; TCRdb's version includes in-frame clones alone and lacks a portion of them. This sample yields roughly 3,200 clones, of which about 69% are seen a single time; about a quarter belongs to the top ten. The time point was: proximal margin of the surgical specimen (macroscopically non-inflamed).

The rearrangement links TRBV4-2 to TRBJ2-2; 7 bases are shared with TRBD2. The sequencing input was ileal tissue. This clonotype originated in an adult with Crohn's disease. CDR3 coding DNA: TGTGCCAGCAGCTTGTCGGTAGCGGGCGGGGAGCTGTTTTTT. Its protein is CASSLSVAGGELFF.